This T cell receptor beta chain was identified in a study of blood T cells in healthy people across ages. Primers used in a second PCR of about 7 to 12 cycles were a sample-barcoded 5' primer and a J-beta primer mix. MiXCR, run by TCRdb on the 5' RACE reads, gives a single entry per CDR3 protein. The repertoire consists of approximately 2,000,000 distinct CDR3 sequences, with more than 35% occurring once and the leading ten covering 23%. V was pared by 5 bases and J by 5 bases, with 10 bases between. Germline loops: CDR1 DFQATT, CDR2 SNEGSKA (reference sequence). The CDR3 loop spans 12 amino acids. Sequenced sample: blood. This clonotype was sampled from a human donor in good health. The J gene is TRBJ1-5, the V gene TRBV20-1; D remains unclear. The CDR3 region has the DNA TGCAGTGCTCACAGAACATATCAGCCCCAGCATTTT. Translating gives CSAHRTYQPQHF.